This T cell receptor beta chain originates from a study of regulatory T cells in long-lasting Graves disease. Per germline, CDR1 LNHDA and CDR2 SQIVND (reference sequence). The CDR3 is made up of 15 amino acids. V dropped 0 bases and J dropped 2; count of bases not matched to a gene: 4. Both iRepertoire HTBI primers and Arm-PCR of CDR3 regions were used to build the TCR beta libraries. Using its own MiXCR run on the multiplex PCR reads, TCRdb lists one record per CDR3 protein. The sample shows about 530,000 distinct CDR3 sequences, more than 15% of them seen only once. Time point reported: newly diagnosed GD, antithyroid drugs for less than 3 months. Construction of the TCR library relied on RNA isolated from PBMCs. The same data also went into a second study, on T cells in Graves' hyperthyroidism and ophthalmopathy.

The receptor's source is a woman aged 35-65 years with Graves disease. V usage is TRBV19 and J usage is TRBJ2-7; TRBD1 agrees at 7 bases. The sample consisted of peripheral blood mononuclear cells (PBMCs), taken at new diagnosis, from a patient treated with antithyroid drugs. Here the CDR3 DNA reads TGTGCCAGTAGTATAGAGAAGGGGGCAACCTACGAGCAGTACTTC. Translation: CASSIEKGATYEQYF. Drawing the rest from reference TRBV19 and TRBJ2-7, the complete variable domain is DGGITQSPKYLFRKEGQNVTLSCEQNLNHDAMYWYRQDPGQGLRLIYYSQIVNDFQKGDIAEGYSVSREKKESFPLTVTSAQKNPTAFYLCASSIEKGATYEQYFGPGTRLTVT.